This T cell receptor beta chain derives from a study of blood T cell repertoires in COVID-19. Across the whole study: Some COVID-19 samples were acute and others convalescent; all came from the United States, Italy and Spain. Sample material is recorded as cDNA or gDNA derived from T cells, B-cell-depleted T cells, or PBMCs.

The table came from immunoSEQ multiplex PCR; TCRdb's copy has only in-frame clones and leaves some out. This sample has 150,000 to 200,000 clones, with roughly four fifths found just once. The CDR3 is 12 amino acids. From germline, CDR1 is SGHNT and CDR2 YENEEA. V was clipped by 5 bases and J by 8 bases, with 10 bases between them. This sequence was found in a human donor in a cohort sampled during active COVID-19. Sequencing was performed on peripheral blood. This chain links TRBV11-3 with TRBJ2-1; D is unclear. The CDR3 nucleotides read TGTGCCAGCAGCCCTGGTCGAGATGAGCAGTTCTTC. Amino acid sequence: CASSPGRDEQFF.